One sample yielded the 21 T cell receptor beta chains listed below, sequenced in a study of T cells in Graves' hyperthyroidism and ophthalmopathy. Researchers took RNA transcripts and amplified the TCR beta CDR3 regions from them. When the TCR CDR3 underwent first-round RT-PCR, the HTBI primer set was used. TCRdb used MiXCR to reprocess the multiplex PCR reads, holding one entry per CDR3 protein. The table lists 500,000 to 700,000 distinct CDR3 sequences, over 15% of them singletons. Sample: blood. These receptors all stem from a woman aged 18-29 years with Graves' hyperthyroidism.

Concerning this clonotype itself: Compared with germline, one end of the junction differs, possibly owing to a read error. The chain joins TRBV11-2 to TRBJ1-2; tentative D call: TRBD1 (6 bases). Germline CDR1 SGHAT, CDR2 FQNNGV. The CDR3 sequence is 13 residues long. The CDR3 nucleotides read TGTGCCAGCAGGGGGGCACGAGCTTATGGCTGCACCTTC. Translating gives CASRGARAYGCTF.

The chain links TRBV5-1 to TRBJ2-5, with D possibly matching TRBD2 (6 bases). The ends were cut back, 5 bases at V and 2 bases at J, with 19 bases in the middle. The CDR3 has 16 residues. From germline, CDR1 is SGHRS and CDR2 YFSETQ. DNA of the CDR3: TGCGCCAGCAGACGGGGGTGGCAGGGTTGGCAAGAGACCCAGTACTTC. It translates to CASRRGWQGWQETQYF.

The V and J genes are TRBV20-1 and TRBJ2-2; 12 bases fit TRBD2. Trimming cost V 3 bases and J 6 bases; bases outside gene matches: 5. The CDR3 has 15 residues. Germline CDR1 and CDR2: DFQATT and SNEGSKA (reference sequence). The CDR3 is CSASKRTSGAGELFF. The CDR3 DNA follows: TGCAGTGCTAGTAAGAGGACTAGCGGGGCCGGGGAGCTGTTTTTT.

This clonotype has a count of ten or more. V and J are TRBV28 and TRBJ2-7; 11 nucleotides line up with TRBD2. This CDR3 spans 15 amino acids. V gave up 5 bases and J gave up 2 bases; unmatched junction bases: 5. The germline V gene has CDR1 MDHEN and CDR2 SYDVKM. CDR3 sequence (DNA): TGTGCCAGCAGTCCATTAGCGGGAGGGCCCTACGAGCAGTACTTC. This sequence encodes CASSPLAGGPYEQYF.

The chain recombines TRBV6-1 with TRBJ1-2, with D possibly TRBD1 on 5 matching bases. The V end lost 6 bases, the J end lost 2 bases, and 13 bases lay between the germline ends. The CDR3 sequence is 14 residues long. Germline CDR1 reads MNHNS; CDR2 reads SASEGT. The CDR3 region is CASRHLPGNYGYTF. In DNA form, the CDR3 reads TGTGCCAGCAGACACCTTCCAGGGAACTATGGCTACACCTTC.

V is TRBV6-1 and J is TRBJ1-2, with a possible D match to TRBD1 (5 bases). This CDR3 comprises 12 residues. Per the germline V gene, CDR1 is MNHNS and CDR2 is SASEGT. The V end was cut by 8 bases, the J end by 0 bases, with 7 bases between. The CDR3 loop is CASQTANYGYTF. The CDR3 region has the DNA TGTGCCAGCCAGACAGCTAACTATGGCTACACCTTC.

This rearrangement joins TRBV12-3 or TRBV12-4 to TRBJ1-5; TRBD1 matches at 11 bases. V was pared by 2 bases and J by 6 bases, with 6 bases of the junction left unmatched. The CDR3 runs 16 residues. CDR3 nucleotide sequence: TGTGCCAGCAGTTTAACCGGACAGGGGGCACGTCAGCCCCAGCATTTT. Translation: CASSLTGQGARQPQHF.

This chain joins TRBV20-1 and TRBJ1-5; the D gene is possibly TRBD1 (6 bases). This CDR3 contains 14 residues. V dropped 5 bases and J dropped 0 bases, with 11 bases sitting between them. Germline-derived CDR1 and CDR2 are DFQATT and SNEGSKA (reference sequence). Written as DNA, the CDR3 is TGCAGTGCTGCAGGGGTGTATAGCAATCAGCCCCAGCATTTT. Translating it yields CSAAGVYSNQPQHF.

This clonotype was picked up many times. The V call is TRBV28, the J call TRBJ2-2; weak D call: TRBD2 (6 bases). CDR1 MDHEN and CDR2 SYDVKM come from the germline V gene. With 6 bases removed from V and 5 bases from J, the gap between germline ends came to 13 bases. This CDR3 contains 14 residues. CDR3 in DNA: TGTGCCAGCAGCCTCCTCGGAGGGACCGGGGAGCTGTTTTTT. Its protein product is CASSLLGGTGELFF. Full variable domain (outside the CDR3, taken from reference TRBV28 and TRBJ2-2): DVKVTQSSRYLVKRTGEKVFLECVQDMDHENMFWYRQDPGLGLRLIYFSYDVKMKEKGDIPEGYSVSREKKERFSLILESASTNQTSMYLCASSLLGGTGELFFGEGSRLTVL.

This clonotype was observed at least ten times. The chain has TRBV6-1 and TRBJ1-4; 8 bases line up with TRBD1. Germline CDR1 and CDR2: MNHNS and SASEGT. This CDR3 spans 14 amino acids. V was clipped by 8 bases and J by 8 bases; unmatched bases: 10. The CDR3 is CASCPRTGREKLFF. The DNA of the CDR3 is TGTGCCAGCTGCCCCCGGACAGGGCGAGAAAAACTGTTTTTT.

This clonotype has only a few counts. This rearrangement joins TRBV12-3 or TRBV12-4 to TRBJ1-6; TRBD1 matches at 7 bases. This CDR3 has 16 residues. The V gene end was trimmed by 6 bases and the J gene end by 8 bases; junction bases not matched to a gene: 13. The CDR3 region has the DNA TGTGCCAGCAGCAAGCACGACAGGGAGGGGTATTCACCCCTCCACTTT. Translation gives CASSKHDREGYSPLHF.

To note about this clonotype: This sequence may be a read error, since a much larger clone differs from it by one base. The J gene is TRBJ1-4, the V gene TRBV12-3 or TRBV12-4; the match to TRBD1 covers 8 bases. This CDR3 region has 16 residues. CDR3 nucleotides: TGCGCCAGCAGTTTAGAACGGACAGGGAGGAATGAAAAACTGTCTTTT. This codes for CASSLERTGRNEKLSF.

This clonotype was counted a few times. The rearrangement uses TRBV28 and TRBJ1-5; TRBD1 agrees at 9 bases. CDR3 size: 16 residues. Germline CDR1 is MDHEN and CDR2 is SYDVKM. V trimming: 7 bases; J trimming: 7 bases; junction bases outside the gene matches: 14. CDR3 residues: CASTYSGTGKEQPQHF. The CDR3 coding sequence is TGTGCCAGCACTTACTCCGGGACAGGGAAGGAACAGCCCCAGCATTTT. The full variable domain, in which reference TRBV28 and TRBJ1-5 provide the parts outside the CDR3, is DVKVTQSSRYLVKRTGEKVFLECVQDMDHENMFWYRQDPGLGLRLIYFSYDVKMKEKGDIPEGYSVSREKKERFSLILESASTNQTSMYLCASTYSGTGKEQPQHFGDGTRLSIL.

This clonotype came up many times. CDR3 DNA: TGTGCCGCGAGGGATACAAGGGATACGCAGTATTTT. This codes for CAARDTRDTQYF. The J gene is TRBJ2-3, the V gene TRBV2; D perhaps matches TRBD2 (5 bases). The CDR3 sequence is 12 residues long. Germline values: CDR1 SNHLY, CDR2 FYNNEI. Trimming left V 11 bases short and J 6 bases short, with 15 bases between.

At least ten counts were recorded for this clonotype. The V call is TRBV12-3 or TRBV12-4, the J call TRBJ1-2; no reliable D call. The V and J ends lost 1 base and 0 bases respectively, with 12 bases between them. This CDR3 comprises 16 residues. The CDR3 DNA reads TGTGCCAGCAGTTTAGGTTCTCCAGACACTAACTATGGCTACACCTTC. Residues: CASSLGSPDTNYGYTF.

This clonotype was recorded many times. J is TRBJ1-1 and V is TRBV2; D call uncertain. Trimming took off 8 bases at V and 5 bases at J, with 12 bases between the two ends. The CDR3 covers 12 residues. Germline V lookup: CDR1 SNHLY, CDR2 FYNNEI. This chain's CDR3 is CASRAQDTEAFF. DNA of the CDR3: TGTGCCAGCCGCGCCCAGGATACTGAAGCTTTCTTT.

This CDR3 reads CASSQDGARIPGANVLTF. CDR3 sequence (DNA): TGTGCCAGCAGCCAAGATGGAGCGCGGATTCCTGGGGCCAACGTCCTGACTTTC. The chain recombines TRBV3-1 with TRBJ2-6; D remains ambiguous. Germline CDR1 is LGHDT and CDR2 is YNNKEL (reference sequence). The CDR3 is made up of 18 amino acids. V lost 0 bases and J 2 bases, leaving 14 bases between the germline ends.

This clonotype was detected ten times or more. J is TRBJ2-1 and V is TRBV5-1, with 8 bases identical to TRBD1. Germline assignment: CDR1 SGHRS and CDR2 YFSETQ. The CDR3 covers 16 residues. The V segment lost 4 bases and the J segment 6 bases; nucleotides outside the gene matches: 12. The CDR3, as DNA: TGCGCCAGCAGCGAAGAGGACAGGGTTCGAGGCAATGAGCAGTTCTTC. Its protein is CASSEEDRVRGNEQFF.

The rearrangement joins TRBV5-1 to TRBJ1-3; D not certain. CDR3 size: 15 residues. Trimming shortened V by 6 bases and J by 4 bases, and 17 bases separated the two germline ends. Per germline, CDR1 SGHRS and CDR2 YFSETQ. CDR3 coding DNA: TGCGCCAGCAACCCGGACGGGGATTCGGGAAACACCATATATTTT. Protein: CASNPDGDSGNTIYF.

As to this clonotype: A much larger clonotype is one base distant, so this may be a read error. This chain joins TRBV7-9 and TRBJ1-2; D not certain. Germline lookup yields CDR1 SEHNR and CDR2 FQNEAQ (reference sequence). The CDR3 covers 13 residues. In DNA, the CDR3 is TGTGCCAGCAGCTTGACGACGGGCTATGGCCACACCTTC. Protein product: CASSLTTGYGHTF.

The table lists this clonotype with a few counts. This chain joins TRBV29-1 and TRBJ2-2; TRBD2 matches 12 bases. V lost 4 bases to trimming and J lost 6 bases; unmatched junction nucleotides: 6. Germline assignment: CDR1 SQVTM and CDR2 ANQGSEA. The CDR3 totals 15 residues. CDR3 sequence: CSVAILAGGAGELFF. DNA for the CDR3: TGCAGCGTTGCGATTCTAGCGGGGGGGGCCGGGGAGCTGTTTTTT.